The clone carrying this T cell receptor (beta chain) was detected only a few times. What it binds is not known. The sample comes from a study of T-cell memory formation after mild COVID-19. Constant-segment primers were used for 5'RACE, and the resulting TCR alpha and TCR beta cDNA libraries carried sample barcodes and UMIs. In TCRdb, the 5' RACE reads were re-called with MiXCR into one record per CDR3 protein. The sample contains 100,000 or so distinct CDR3 sequences, 11% of which appear only once. The V gene's germline CDR1 is MNHEY and CDR2 SVGAGI. This CDR3 has 14 residues. The V and J ends lost 7 bases and 8 bases, in that order; junction bases with no gene match: 9. Study-level results: CD4+ contracting clones were found mainly in CM and EM, and CD8+ ones in EMRA. Within pre-infection memory, some responding clones were found, suggesting cross-reactive memory joined.

The rearrangement joins TRBV6-5 to TRBJ2-3; 10 bases align to TRBD2. Sequencing was performed on PBMCs or a T cell subset sorted from them (not recorded which). The source is a man between 18 and 35 years old who had mild COVID-19 (a few samples of this study predate the infection). Cell type and time point are not known. The CDR3: CASIPSGGASTQYF. As DNA, the CDR3 is TGTGCCAGCATACCGAGCGGGGGGGCAAGTACGCAGTATTTT.